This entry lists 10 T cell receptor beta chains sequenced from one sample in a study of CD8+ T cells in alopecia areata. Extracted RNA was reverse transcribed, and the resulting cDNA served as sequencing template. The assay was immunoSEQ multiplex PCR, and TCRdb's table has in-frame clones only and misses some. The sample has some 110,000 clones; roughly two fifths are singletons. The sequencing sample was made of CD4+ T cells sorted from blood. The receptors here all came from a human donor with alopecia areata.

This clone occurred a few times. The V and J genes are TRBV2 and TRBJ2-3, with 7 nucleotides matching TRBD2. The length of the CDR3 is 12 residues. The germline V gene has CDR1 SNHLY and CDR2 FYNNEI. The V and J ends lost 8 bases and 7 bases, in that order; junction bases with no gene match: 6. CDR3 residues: CASAPTSYTQYF. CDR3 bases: TGTGCCAGCGCACCGACTAGCTATACGCAGTATTTT.

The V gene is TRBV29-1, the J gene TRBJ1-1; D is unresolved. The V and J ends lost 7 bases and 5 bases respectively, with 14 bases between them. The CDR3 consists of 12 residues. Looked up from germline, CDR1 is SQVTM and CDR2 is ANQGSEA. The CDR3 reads CSGRPTGTEAFF. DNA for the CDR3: TGCAGCGGGAGACCCACTGGGACTGAAGCTTTCTTT. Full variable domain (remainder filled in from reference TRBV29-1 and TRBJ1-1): SAVISQKPSRDICQRGTSLTIQCQVDSQVTMMFWYRQQPGQSLTLIATANQGSEATYESGFVIDKFPISRPNLTFSTLTVSNMSPEDSSIYLCSGRPTGTEAFFGQGTRLTVV.

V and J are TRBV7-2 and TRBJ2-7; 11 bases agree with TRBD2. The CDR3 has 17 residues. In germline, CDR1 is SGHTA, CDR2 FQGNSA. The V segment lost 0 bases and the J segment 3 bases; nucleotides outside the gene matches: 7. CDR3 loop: CASSLAPALAGGYEQYF. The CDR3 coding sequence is TGTGCCAGCAGCTTAGCCCCAGCTCTAGCGGGGGGCTACGAGCAGTACTTC.

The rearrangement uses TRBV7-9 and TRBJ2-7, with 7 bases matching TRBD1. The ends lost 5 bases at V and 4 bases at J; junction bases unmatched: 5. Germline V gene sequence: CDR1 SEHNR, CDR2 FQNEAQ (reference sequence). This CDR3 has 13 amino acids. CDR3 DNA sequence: TGTGCCAGCAGCCGAGGGACAGATTACGAGCAGTACTTC. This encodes CASSRGTDYEQYF. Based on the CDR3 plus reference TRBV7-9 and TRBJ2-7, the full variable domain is DTGVSQNPRHKITKRGQNVTFRCDPISEHNRLYWYRQTLGQGPEFLTYFQNEAQLEKSRLLSDRFSAERPKGSFSTLEIQRTEQGDSAMYLCASSRGTDYEQYFGPGTRLTVT.

This CDR3 reads CASSFGEGGETQYF. The CDR3 DNA follows: TGCGCCAGCAGCTTCGGGGAGGGAGGAGAGACCCAGTACTTC. The genes are TRBV5-1 and TRBJ2-5; the match to TRBD2 covers 7 bases. Germline lookup yields CDR1 SGHRS and CDR2 YFSETQ. After removal of 2 bases from V and 4 bases from J, the junction contained 5 bases not matched to a gene. CDR3 length: 14 amino acids. Variable domain in full (rest from reference TRBV5-1 and TRBJ2-5): KAGVTQTPRYLIKTRGQQVTLSCSPISGHRSVSWYQQTPGQGLQFLFEYFSETQRNKGNFPGRFSGRQFSNSRSEMNVSTLELGDSALYLCASSFGEGGETQYFGPGTRLLVL.

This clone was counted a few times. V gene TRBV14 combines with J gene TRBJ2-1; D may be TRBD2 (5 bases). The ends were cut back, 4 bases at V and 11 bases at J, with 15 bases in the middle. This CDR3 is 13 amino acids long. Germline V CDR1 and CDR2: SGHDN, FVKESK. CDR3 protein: CASSPTWTHQQFF. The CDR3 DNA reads TGTGCCAGCAGCCCGACCTGGACTCATCAGCAGTTCTTC.

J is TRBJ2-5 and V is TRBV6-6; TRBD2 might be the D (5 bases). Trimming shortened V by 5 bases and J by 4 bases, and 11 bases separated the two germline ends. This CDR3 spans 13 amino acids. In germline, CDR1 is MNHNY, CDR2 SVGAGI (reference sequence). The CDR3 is CASSMAAGETQYF. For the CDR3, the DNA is TGTGCCAGCAGTATGGCTGCGGGAGAGACCCAGTACTTC.

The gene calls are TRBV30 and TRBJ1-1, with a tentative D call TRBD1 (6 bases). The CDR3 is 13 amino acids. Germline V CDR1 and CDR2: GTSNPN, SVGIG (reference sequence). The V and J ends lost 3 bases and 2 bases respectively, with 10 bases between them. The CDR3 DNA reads TGTGCCTGGAGGTACAGGGTAAACACTGAAGCTTTCTTT. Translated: CAWRYRVNTEAFF.

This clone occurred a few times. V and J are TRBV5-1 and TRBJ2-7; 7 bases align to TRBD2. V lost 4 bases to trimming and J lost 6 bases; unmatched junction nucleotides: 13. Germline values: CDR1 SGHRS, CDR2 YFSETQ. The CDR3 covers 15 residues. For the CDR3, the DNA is TGCGCCAGCAGCGCGGTCGTGGGGGGGTCAGCCGAGCAGTACTTC. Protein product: CASSAVVGGSAEQYF.

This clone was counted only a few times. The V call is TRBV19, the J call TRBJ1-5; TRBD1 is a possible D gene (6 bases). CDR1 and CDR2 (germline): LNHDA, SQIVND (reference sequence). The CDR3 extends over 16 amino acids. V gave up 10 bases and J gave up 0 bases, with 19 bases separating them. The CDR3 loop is CAIGGQGRVSNQPQHF. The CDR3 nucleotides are TGTGCCATCGGGGGACAAGGGAGGGTTAGCAATCAGCCCCAGCATTTT.